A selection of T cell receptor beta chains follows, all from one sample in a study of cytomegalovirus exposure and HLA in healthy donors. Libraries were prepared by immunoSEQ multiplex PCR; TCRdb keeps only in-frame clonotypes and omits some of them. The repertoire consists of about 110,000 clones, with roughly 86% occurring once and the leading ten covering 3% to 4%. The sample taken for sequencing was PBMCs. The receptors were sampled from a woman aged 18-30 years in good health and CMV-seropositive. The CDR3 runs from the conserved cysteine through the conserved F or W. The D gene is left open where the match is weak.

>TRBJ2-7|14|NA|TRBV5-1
TGCGCCAGCAGCCATACAGGGCCCTCCTACGAGCAGTACTTC
CASSHTGPSYEQYF
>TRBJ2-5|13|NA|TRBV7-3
TGTGCCAGCAGCTTAAACGAACAGGGGACCCAGTACTTC
CASSLNEQGTQYF
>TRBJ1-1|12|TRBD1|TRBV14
TGTGCCAGCAGCCCGGACAGGGTTAAAGCTTTCTTT
CASSPDRVKAFF
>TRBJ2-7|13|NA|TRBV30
TGTGCCTGGAGTACGGACAGAGAATACGAGCAGTACTTC
CAWSTDREYEQYF
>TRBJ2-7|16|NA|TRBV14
TGTGCCAGCAGCCAAGGTTTTAGGGCAGGGGTCCACGAGCAGTACTTC
CASSQGFRAGVHEQYF
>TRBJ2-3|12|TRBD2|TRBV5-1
TGCGCCAGCAGCTGGGAGGGGGATACGCAGTATTTT
CASSWEGDTQYF
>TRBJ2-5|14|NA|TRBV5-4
TGTGCCAGCAGGGCGGACATCCCGACGGAGACCCAGTACTTC
CASRADIPTETQYF
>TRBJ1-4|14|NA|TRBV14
TGTGCCACCTCCCCCAGGGGTTTTAATGAAAAACTGTTTTTT
CATSPRGFNEKLFF
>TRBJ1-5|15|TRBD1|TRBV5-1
TGCGCCAGCAGCTTGGGGACAGGTAGTAATCAGCCCCAGCATTTT
CASSLGTGSNQPQHF
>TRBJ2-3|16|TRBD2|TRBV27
TGTGCCAGCAGTGTCCTTAGCGGGGGGCCGATAGATACGCAGTATTTT
CASSVLSGGPIDTQYF
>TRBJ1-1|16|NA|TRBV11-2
TGTGCCAGCAGCCTTTCGGGTTTCGGCAGGGCTGGTGAAGCTTTCTTT
CASSLSGFGRAGEAFF
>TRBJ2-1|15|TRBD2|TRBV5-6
TGTGCCAGCACCGAGCTAGCGGGGGGAATCAATGAGCAGTTCTTC
CASTELAGGINEQFF
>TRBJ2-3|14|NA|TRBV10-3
TGTGCCATCACTCGTAGCGGTAACACAGATACGCAGTATTTT
CAITRSGNTDTQYF
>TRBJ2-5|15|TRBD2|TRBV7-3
TGTGCCAGCAGCCGAAGCGGGAGCGGCCAAGAGACCCAGTACTTC
CASSRSGSGQETQYF